The 25 T cell receptor beta chains reported below all come from one sample, sequenced in a study of blood T cell repertoires in COVID-19. Repertoires were generated with immunoSEQ multiplex PCR, while TCRdb's copy carries only in-frame clones and drops some. The profile covers 100,000 to 150,000 clones, with 88% appearing a single time and 7.5% to 8% taken by the ten largest. The sample was peripheral blood. The receptor source for this set is a man in his forties or fifties with acute or convalescent COVID-19.

The V call is TRBV2, the J call TRBJ1-5; D possibly corresponds to TRBD1 (6 bases). Trimming stripped 3 bases from V and 0 bases from J, with 6 bases between. The CDR3 extends over 14 amino acids. Germline-derived CDR1 and CDR2 are SNHLY and FYNNEI. The chain's CDR3 is CASSDRGSNQPQHF. The CDR3 nucleotides read TGTGCCAGCAGTGACAGGGGTAGCAATCAGCCCCAGCATTTT. The whole variable domain, filled in from reference TRBV2 and TRBJ1-5, reads EPEVTQTPSHQVTQMGQEVILRCVPISNHLYFYWYRQILGQKVEFLVSFYNNEISEKSEIFDDQFSVERPDGSNFTLKIRSTKLEDSAMYFCASSDRGSNQPQHFGDGTRLSIL.

The V gene is TRBV11-2, the J gene TRBJ1-4; 11 nucleotides agree with TRBD1. This CDR3 is built from 17 residues. J was trimmed by 1 base and V by 7 bases; bases with no gene match: 8. The germline CDR1 and CDR2 sequences are SGHAT and FQNNGV. CDR3 coding DNA: TGTGCCAGCACTCGGACAGGGGGCGTGGGAACTAATGAAAAACTGTTTTTT. It specifies CASTRTGGVGTNEKLFF.

The CDR3 is CASSPEAGQPQHF. CDR3 nucleotide sequence: TGTGCCAGCAGCCCAGAGGCGGGACAGCCCCAGCATTTT. The chain links TRBV6-4 to TRBJ1-5; no firm D call. Looked up from germline, CDR1 is MRHNA and CDR2 is SNTAGT. The CDR3 is 13 residues long. Trimming shortened V by 6 bases and J by 7 bases, and 13 bases separated the two germline ends.

The genes are TRBV4-3 and TRBJ2-1, with D possibly being TRBD2 (5 bases). The germline gives CDR1 LGHNA, CDR2 YSLEER. The CDR3 runs 14 residues. With 0 bases removed from V and 10 bases from J, the gap between germline ends came to 13 bases. In DNA, the CDR3 is TGCGCCAGCAGCCAAGATGCAGGCCTAGCCGAGCAGTTCTTC. Translation: CASSQDAGLAEQFF.

CDR3 loop: CASRDTSYGYTF. The CDR3 DNA reads TGTGCCAGCCGAGACACCTCCTATGGCTACACCTTC. The chain carries TRBV6-5 and TRBJ1-2; unclear D gene. From germline, CDR1 is MNHEY and CDR2 SVGAGI. The CDR3 runs 12 residues. The V gene lost 8 bases and the J gene lost 4 bases, with 11 bases spanning the gap.

The chain carries TRBV14 and TRBJ1-1; D perhaps matches TRBD1 (6 bases). This CDR3 is built from 13 residues. Germline V gene lookup returns CDR1 SGHDN and CDR2 FVKESK. The germline V and J ends were trimmed by 10 bases and 1 base, with 13 bases remaining between them. The CDR3 sequence: CATRTAQNTEAFF. CDR3 DNA: TGTGCCACGAGGACAGCCCAGAACACTGAAGCTTTCTTT.

The chain carries TRBV10-3 and TRBJ2-1; 14 positions agree with TRBD2. The V and J ends lost 6 bases and 6 bases, in that order; junction bases with no gene match: 4. Germline CDR1 reads ENHRY; CDR2 reads SYGVKD. The CDR3 covers 15 residues. The CDR3 DNA reads TGTGCCATCAGGGGGACTAGCGGGAGTGTCAATGAGCAGTTCTTC. Protein: CAIRGTSGSVNEQFF.

CDR3 nucleotides: TGCGCCAGCAGCCCTAATGACAGGGGGAACACTGAAGCTTTCTTT. Translated: CASSPNDRGNTEAFF. The V and J genes are TRBV5-1 and TRBJ1-1, with 8 bases matching TRBD1. Per the germline V gene, CDR1 is SGHRS and CDR2 is YFSETQ. V gave up 4 bases and J gave up 1 base; unmatched junction bases: 6. This CDR3 region has 15 residues.

The chain uses TRBV9 and TRBJ2-1; TRBD2 might be the D (5 bases). CDR3 length: 14 amino acids. Trimming removed 7 bases from V and 6 bases from J, with 17 bases in between. Germline V CDR1 and CDR2: SGDLS, YYNGEE. The CDR3 spells CASARGVTFNEQFF. Written as DNA, the CDR3 is TGTGCCAGCGCTCGGGGAGTTACATTCAATGAGCAGTTCTTC.

This CDR3 is CASSSLAGGSLRYEQYF. As DNA, the CDR3 is TGTGCCAGCAGTTCTCTAGCGGGAGGGTCCCTCCGCTACGAGCAGTACTTC. This rearrangement joins TRBV2 to TRBJ2-7; 12 nucleotides agree with TRBD2. CDR1 SNHLY and CDR2 FYNNEI come from the germline V gene. The junction had 11 bases not matched to a gene; V was cut back by 5 bases and J by 3 bases. The CDR3 has 17 residues.

The rearrangement joins TRBV7-8 to TRBJ2-7; 10 bases align to TRBD2. The CDR3 spans 15 residues. Trimming removed 5 bases from V and 2 bases from J; junction bases left unmatched: 6. Per the germline V gene, CDR1 is SGHVS and CDR2 is FQNEAQ. Here the CDR3 DNA reads TGTGCCAGCAGCCCACTAGCGGGAATTACCTACGAGCAGTACTTC. It is translated as CASSPLAGITYEQYF.

The CDR3 loop is CASTGQNYGYTF. DNA for the CDR3: TGTGCCAGTACGGGACAGAACTATGGCTACACCTTC. This chain connects TRBV19 to TRBJ1-2; 7 bases are a match to TRBD1. The CDR3 runs 12 residues. J gave up 2 bases and V 7 bases, and 1 base lay outside the gene matches. Looked up from germline, CDR1 is LNHDA and CDR2 is SQIVND (reference sequence).

This chain joins TRBV29-1 and TRBJ1-5; D remains unclear. Germline values: CDR1 SQVTM, CDR2 ANQGSEA. CDR3 length: 12 amino acids. Trimming took 7 bases from V and 5 from J, leaving 12 bases between them. The CDR3 nucleotides are TGCAGCGGCACCGGGAACTATCAGCCCCAGCATTTT. The encoded protein is CSGTGNYQPQHF.

The J gene is TRBJ2-2, the V gene TRBV19, with 10 bases lining up with TRBD2. Germline assignment: CDR1 LNHDA and CDR2 SQIVND (reference sequence). The CDR3 length is 17 residues. J gave up 6 bases and V 3 bases, and 10 bases lay outside the gene matches. The CDR3 nucleotides are TGTGCCAGTAGTATGGTAGCGGGAGGATCAGTAGCCGGGGAGCTGTTTTTT. Protein: CASSMVAGGSVAGELFF.

The V gene is TRBV4-2, the J gene TRBJ1-3, with 7 nucleotides matching TRBD1. Germline-derived CDR1 and CDR2 are LGHNA and YNFKEQ. Trimming cost V 0 bases and J 2 bases; bases outside gene matches: 7. The CDR3 spans 17 residues. CDR3 in amino acids: CASSQDWQGDPGNTIYF. The CDR3 nucleotides are TGTGCCAGCAGCCAAGATTGGCAGGGGGACCCTGGAAACACCATATATTTT.

This chain uses TRBV30 with TRBJ2-5, with 11 bases that match TRBD2. Germline CDR1 is GTSNPN and CDR2 is SVGIG (reference sequence). This CDR3 comprises 17 residues. V was pared by 3 bases and J by 4 bases, with 13 bases of the junction left unmatched. In DNA form, the CDR3 reads TGTGCCTGGAGAGCCTCAAGAGGGCTAGCGGGAGGAGAGACCCAGTACTTC. It specifies CAWRASRGLAGGETQYF. Using reference TRBV30 and TRBJ2-5 for the parts outside the CDR3, the full variable domain is SQTIHQWPATLVQPVGSPLSLECTVEGTSNPNLYWYRQAAGRGLQLLFYSVGIGQISSEVPQNLSASRPQDRQFILSSKKLLLSDSGFYLCAWRASRGLAGGETQYFGPGTRLLVL.

The chain links TRBV5-1 to TRBJ1-1; perhaps TRBD1 as D (5 bases). Between the trimmed V and J ends, which lost 4 bases and 5 bases, there was a span of 15 bases. The CDR3 spans 14 residues. Germline CDR1 SGHRS, CDR2 YFSETQ. CDR3 region: CASSPLAGNTEAFF. The CDR3 DNA sequence: TGCGCCAGCAGCCCTCTGGCAGGGAATACTGAAGCTTTCTTT.

The chain is built from TRBV18 and TRBJ2-3; 12 nucleotides line up with TRBD2. This CDR3 region has 17 residues. The germline gives CDR1 KGHSH, CDR2 LQKENI. V was pared by 3 bases and J by 2 bases, with 6 bases of the junction left unmatched. The CDR3 DNA follows: TGTGCCAGCTCACCTCCCGGACTAGCGGGGCCCACAGATACGCAGTATTTT. This codes for CASSPPGLAGPTDTQYF.

This clone came up once. An end of the junction differs from the germline gene, which may be a read error. This chain joins TRBV7-2 and TRBJ2-1; 7 positions match TRBD2. CDR1 and CDR2 (germline): SGHTA, FQGNSA. The CDR3 consists of 12 residues. CDR3 protein: CASSLQAGATVF. The CDR3 nucleotides are TGTGCCAGCAGCTTACAGGCGGGAGCTACGGTCTTC.

The chain employs TRBV7-9 and TRBJ1-3; 9 positions agree with TRBD1. CDR1 and CDR2 (germline): SEHNR, FQNEAQ (reference sequence). This CDR3 is built from 17 residues. Trimming at V came to 3 bases and at J to 2 bases, leaving 8 bases not matched to a gene. CDR3 sequence (DNA): TGTGCCAGCAGCTTGTCCAGCGGGGACAGGGCTGGAAACACCATATATTTT. As protein: CASSLSSGDRAGNTIYF. The full variable domain, rest sourced from reference TRBV7-9 and TRBJ1-3, is DTGVSQNPRHKITKRGQNVTFRCDPISEHNRLYWYRQTLGQGPEFLTYFQNEAQLEKSRLLSDRFSAERPKGSFSTLEIQRTEQGDSAMYLCASSLSSGDRAGNTIYFGEGSWLTVV.

The chain links TRBV7-2 to TRBJ2-7; D call uncertain. The CDR3 consists of 14 residues. The V gene lost 1 base and the J gene lost 4 bases, with 11 bases spanning the gap. Germline V CDR1 and CDR2: SGHTA, FQGNSA. CDR3: CASSLVVDGYEQYF. As DNA, the CDR3 is TGTGCCAGCAGCTTAGTCGTAGACGGGTACGAGCAGTACTTC. The full variable domain, with the rest looked up from reference TRBV7-2 and TRBJ2-7, is GAGVSQSPSNKVTEKGKDVELRCDPISGHTALYWYRQSLGQGLEFLIYFQGNSAPDKSGLPSDRFSAERTGGSVSTLTIQRTQQEDSAVYLCASSLVVDGYEQYFGPGTRLTVT.

The genes are TRBV6-1 and TRBJ2-7; 8 nucleotides agree with TRBD2. Trimming at V came to 3 bases and at J to 2 bases, leaving 9 bases not matched to a gene. Germline CDR1 and CDR2: MNHNS and SASEGT. The CDR3 is 16 residues long. The CDR3 loop reads CASSDHSGSLTYEQYF. CDR3 bases: TGTGCCAGCAGTGACCACAGCGGGAGTTTAACCTACGAGCAGTACTTC.

This sequence joins TRBV30 and TRBJ1-5; D is unresolved. The CDR3 length is 16 residues. Trimming removed 2 bases at V and 9 bases at J, with 23 bases between. The germline CDR1 and CDR2 sequences are GTSNPN and SVGIG (reference sequence). The CDR3: CAWSLFRGSSNTPQHF. CDR3 nucleotide sequence: TGTGCCTGGAGTCTATTCCGGGGTTCTTCTAATACGCCCCAGCATTTT.

The CDR3 sequence is CASSDFGTVGEQYF. CDR3 DNA: TGCGCCAGCAGTGATTTCGGGACAGTCGGCGAGCAGTACTTC. The rearrangement links TRBV10-2 to TRBJ2-7; 7 bases line up with TRBD1. The CDR3 length is 14 residues. CDR1 and CDR2 from the germline V gene are WSHSY and SAAADI. The junction had 8 bases not matched to a gene; V was cut back by 3 bases and J by 6 bases.

The chain has TRBV6-5 and TRBJ2-1, with a weak D call TRBD1 (7 bases). V dropped 7 bases and J dropped 6 bases, with 19 bases sitting between them. The CDR3 is made up of 15 amino acids. The germline V gene encodes CDR1 MNHEY and CDR2 SVGAGI. Here the CDR3 DNA reads TGTGCCAGCACTCTAGGGCACAGGGGAGGCAATGAGCAGTTCTTC. Protein product: CASTLGHRGGNEQFF.